The 14 T cell receptor beta chains presented below share a single source sample, sequenced in a study of cytomegalovirus exposure and HLA in healthy donors. The primer mix had 60 Vbeta and 13 Jbeta primers. The table came from immunoSEQ multiplex PCR; TCRdb's copy has only in-frame clones and leaves some out. This table holds 90,000 to 120,000 clones, roughly four fifths found once. Sequencing was done on a sample of PBMCs. The receptors stem from a man aged 18 to 29 in good health and CMV-seronegative.

The table lists this clone with a few counts. The rearrangement links TRBV19 to TRBJ2-7; D perhaps matches TRBD1 (6 bases). CDR1 is LNHDA and CDR2 is SQIVND in the germline V gene (reference sequence). CDR3 length: 12 residues. V was cut by 5 bases and J by 6 bases, with 11 bases left in between. The CDR3 protein is CASSPTGIEQYF. The CDR3 DNA reads TGTGCCAGTAGTCCAACAGGGATCGAGCAGTACTTC. The entire variable domain, with the rest obtained from reference TRBV19 and TRBJ2-7, is as follows: DGGITQSPKYLFRKEGQNVTLSCEQNLNHDAMYWYRQDPGQGLRLIYYSQIVNDFQKGDIAEGYSVSREKKESFPLTVTSAQKNPTAFYLCASSPTGIEQYFGPGTRLTVT.

The chain uses TRBV4-2 and TRBJ1-1, with D uncertain. The CDR3 extends over 14 amino acids. Germline lookup yields CDR1 LGHNA and CDR2 YNFKEQ. Trimming took off 4 bases at V and 6 bases at J, with 15 bases between the two ends. The CDR3 sequence is CASSPPSGSAEAFF. The DNA for the CDR3 is TGTGCCAGCAGCCCCCCGTCGGGTTCGGCTGAAGCTTTCTTT.

The chain links TRBV5-1 to TRBJ2-7, with no clear D. The germline CDR1 and CDR2 sequences are SGHRS and YFSETQ. CDR3 length: 12 amino acids. V was trimmed by 0 bases and J by 2 bases, leaving 3 bases between them. CDR3 residues: CASSLDTYEQYF. CDR3 bases: TGCGCCAGCAGCTTGGACACCTACGAGCAGTACTTC.

The V call is TRBV6-5, the J call TRBJ1-5; 7 nucleotides line up with TRBD1. The CDR3 runs 15 residues. The V segment lost 4 bases and the J segment 7 bases; nucleotides outside the gene matches: 10. CDR1 MNHEY and CDR2 SVGAGI come from the germline V gene. CDR3: CASSFETGAGQPQHF. The CDR3 DNA reads TGTGCCAGCAGTTTCGAAACAGGGGCAGGGCAGCCCCAGCATTTT.

The V call is TRBV5-1, the J call TRBJ2-5, with 7 bases identical to TRBD2. This CDR3 has 15 amino acids. Unmatched junction bases numbered 8, after V lost 4 bases and J lost 2 bases. Germline values: CDR1 SGHRS, CDR2 YFSETQ. In DNA form, the CDR3 reads TGCGCCAGCAGCGCTTCCGGGACTACGCAAGAGACCCAGTACTTC. This codes for CASSASGTTQETQYF.

V is TRBV5-6 and J is TRBJ1-1; D remains unclear. V lost 4 bases and J lost 0, with 13 bases in between. CDR3 length equals 15 residues. Germline-derived CDR1 and CDR2 are SGHDT and YYEEEE. This CDR3 is CASSLRVIMNTEAFF. CDR3 bases: TGTGCCAGCAGCCTGAGGGTGATAATGAACACTGAAGCTTTCTTT.

The table lists this clone with a count of one. The rearrangement joins TRBV7-8 to TRBJ2-7; TRBD2 might be the D (6 bases). Germline CDR1 reads SGHVS; CDR2 reads FQNEAQ. Deletions cut 3 bases from V and 2 bases from J, with 17 bases between. CDR3 length equals 16 residues. DNA of the CDR3: TGTGCCAGCAGCTTTCGGGGCGGGGAAAATACCTACGAGCAGTACTTC. This encodes CASSFRGGENTYEQYF.

The J gene is TRBJ1-1, the V gene TRBV6-1, with 10 bases aligning to TRBD1. The CDR3 is 16 residues long. Germline CDR1 MNHNS, CDR2 SASEGT. V shed 0 bases, J shed 4 bases, and the junction held 5 bases outside the gene matches. CDR3 DNA sequence: TGTGCCAGCAGTGAAGCCAGGGACAGGGGCACCACTGAAGCTTTCTTT. This encodes CASSEARDRGTTEAFF.

This chain links TRBV7-8 with TRBJ2-1; D is unresolved. The CDR3 totals 15 residues. Trimming shortened V by 4 bases and J by 9 bases, and 19 bases separated the two germline ends. Germline CDR1 and CDR2: SGHVS and FQNEAQ. CDR3 loop: CASSSRGGRPAEQFF. The DNA for the CDR3 is TGTGCCAGCAGCTCCCGCGGTGGCCGCCCCGCTGAGCAGTTCTTC.

This chain joins TRBV7-6 and TRBJ1-3; D ambiguous. The CDR3 is 13 residues long. Germline V gene lookup returns CDR1 SGHVS and CDR2 FNYEAQ. Trimming left V 4 bases short and J 4 bases short, with 8 bases between. Here the CDR3 reads CASSSGRGNTIYF. The CDR3 coding sequence is TGTGCCAGCAGCTCCGGGAGGGGAAACACCATATATTTT.

This chain connects TRBV4-3 to TRBJ2-3; D is unclear. Germline CDR1 and CDR2: LGHNA and YSLEER. This CDR3 contains 13 residues. Trimming took 4 bases from V and 9 from J, leaving 14 bases between them. CDR3 nucleotide sequence: TGCGCCAGCAGCCCCCCGTGGCAGATGACGCAGTATTTT. Translating gives CASSPPWQMTQYF.

This rearrangement joins TRBV4-3 to TRBJ2-1; D is possibly TRBD2 (7 bases). The germline gives CDR1 LGHNA, CDR2 YSLEER. Trimming left V 0 bases short and J 8 bases short, with 17 bases between. This CDR3 has 16 residues. CDR3 sequence (DNA): TGCGCCAGCAGCCAAGATAGGGGGGGGGCGGGAGATGAGCAGTTCTTC. Translating gives CASSQDRGGAGDEQFF.

This chain uses TRBV5-1 with TRBJ2-6, with TRBD1 matching 7 bases. The length of the CDR3 is 19 residues. CDR1 and CDR2 (germline): SGHRS, YFSETQ. V dropped 1 base and J dropped 0; count of bases not matched to a gene: 10. CDR3 coding DNA: TGCGCCAGCAGCTTGTTTTTTGGGACAGTCATCTCTGGGGCCAACGTCCTGACTTTC. As protein: CASSLFFGTVISGANVLTF.

The chain recombines TRBV5-8 with TRBJ2-7; D may be TRBD1 (6 bases). Germline CDR1 is SGHTS and CDR2 is YDEGEE. The CDR3 loop spans 13 amino acids. V was shortened by 4 bases and J by 2 bases, with 10 bases between the two germline ends. Here the CDR3 reads CASSPTGTYEQYF. In DNA form, the CDR3 reads TGTGCCAGCAGCCCGACAGGTACCTACGAGCAGTACTTC.